This TCR beta chain appears in the sequencing data of a study of T cells in Graves' hyperthyroidism and ophthalmopathy (dated by TCRdb to about 2019). Turning to the overall study: Peripheral blood was sampled at the time of initial diagnosis, prior to any treatment. To identify TCR V-J signatures that set the groups apart, the researchers used a discovery cohort of roughly 100 patients, made up of 43 with Graves' ophthalmopathy and some 60 with stable Graves' hyperthyroidism. Prospective prediction of ophthalmopathy was tested in an independent validation cohort consisting of some 19 hyperthyroidism patients and over 15 patients who later progressed to ophthalmopathy. The 75 to 100 discovery patients were randomly divided into training and test sets at a 7:3 ratio. Thyroid tissue and blood T-cell repertoires from six or seven Graves' hyperthyroidism patients were also compared in the study. Once sampling was done, hyperthyroidism patients were given methimazole at a starting dose of 30 mg daily, whereas ophthalmopathy patients were given high-dose intravenous methylprednisolone. The paper reports TCR Vbeta CDR3 sequencing of fewer than 150 peripheral blood samples: 40 to 45 ophthalmopathy, under 80 hyperthyroidism and around 17 progressor patients.

The sample holds a few counts of this clonotype. Its antigen has not been determined. No qualities accompany the bases; no much larger clone lies one base away. The TCR beta CDR3 regions were amplified from the RNA transcripts. The first round of RT-PCR for the TCR CDR3 was performed with the HTBI primer set and the Qiagen OneStep RT-PCR kit. A second multiplex PCR round built the libraries, followed by size selection and purification. Sequencing of the libraries was done on an Illumina HiSeq2000 using paired-end 100 bp reads. In the paper's pipeline: SOAPnuke was used to process the raw data, with reads discarded if the reads contained adapters or uncalled bases, had a mean Phred below 15, or lacked an exact constant-primer or identifier match. High-quality paired reads were merged using COPE v1.2.5, and each unique nucleotide sequence was defined as a clonotype. Clonotypes were aligned to IMGT TRBV, TRBD and TRBJ reference segments using MiTCR v1.1. Only V-J combinations with frequency above 0.0001, covering roughly 99% of repertoires, were analysed. A TCS score was defined as the ratio of F50 (clonal expansion) to E x V (chaos), with BLOSUM62-based TCRdist applied between CDR3 peptides within each V-J. Welch's t-statistics and random forest reduced around 550 V-J features to 13, which were used in a naive Bayes classifier (R e1071). TCRdb passed the public sequencing reads through fastp at Q25 and MiXCR, retaining productive beta sequences. Rows matching on CDR3 protein sequence are summarized as one entry with the most common DNA and genes. TCRdb assigned the V and J calls; the authors' analysis was not used. Across this sample there are 490,000 or so distinct CDR3 sequences, with under 25% seen only once. The leading ten clones occupy under 55% of the sample.

The research as a whole found: During validation, the model predicted progression to ophthalmopathy a median of about 6.5 months ahead of onset, with approximately 71% sensitivity and 72% to 85% specificity. A 13 V-J signature model separated ophthalmopathy from stable hyperthyroidism, with roughly 88% sensitivity and about 81% specificity in cross-validation and 80%/75% in testing. Blood samples also contained most of the expanded thyroid clonotypes (frequency above 0.001), which suggests that blood repertoires may reflect thyroid immune responses. No statistical method was used to fix the sample size in advance, and group allocation was not hidden from the investigators.

The CDR3 numbers 16 residues from cysteine through phenylalanine. Only CDR3 DNA remains: 48 bases, in frame from the first base. Reading the germline V gene gives CDR1 SGHRS and CDR2 YFSETQ. V is cut back by 4 bases and J by 0 bases, with 8 bases in the junction unmatched. In the ophthalmopathy patients, disease was moderately to severely active, with a Clinical Activity Score of 3 or more, a NOSPECS grade of 4 or more, and a duration of less than 3 months. Exclusion was applied to patients with uncontrolled infections, other autoimmune diseases, pregnancy or lactation. Diagnoses relied on clinical symptoms, serum thyroxine and TRAb, thyroid ultrasound and orbital computed tomography. PBMCs were isolated from roughly 10 ml of fresh peripheral blood by Ficoll-Paque density gradient centrifugation. Total RNA was extracted with Trizol reagent, and quality was checked on an Agilent 2100 Bioanalyzer.

The receptor's source is a woman in her 70s with Graves' ophthalmopathy. The V and J genes are TRBV5-1 and TRBJ2-3, with TRBD1 identical over 7 junction bases. The sample was blood. The nucleotides are TGCGCCAGCAGCATTGGGACAGCCACTAGCACAGATACGCAGTATTTT. Its coded protein is CASSIGTATSTDTQYF.